The rows below give T cell receptor beta chains drawn from one sample of a study of T cells in Graves' hyperthyroidism and ophthalmopathy. A single record per CDR3 protein comes from TCRdb applying MiXCR to the multiplex PCR reads. The sample lists approximately 400,000 distinct CDR3 sequences; about 18% were seen once. The sequencing input was blood. The receptors were sampled from a woman younger than 35 with Graves' hyperthyroidism. The CDR3 runs from the conserved cysteine through the conserved F or W. Fields, in order: J gene, V gene, D gene, clone size, CDR3 DNA, CDR3 protein. The D gene is left open where the match is weak. Only some rows state a clone size, as once, few, many or a class for expanded clones.

TRBJ1-1 TRBV7-9 - many TGTGCCAGCAGCCCAGTAAGGGTAGGAATGAACACTGAAGCTTTCTTT CASSPVRVGMNTEAFF
TRBJ2-3 TRBV6-4 TRBD2 many TGTGCCAGCAGTGAGGGACTAGCGGGGGGGCCAGATACGCAGTATTTT CASSEGLAGGPDTQYF
TRBJ1-6 TRBV5-1 TRBD1 few TGCGCCAGCAGCTTTCAAGGGACAGGCCGGGGTCGTCCCCTCCACTTT CASSFQGTGRGRPLHF
TRBJ1-2 TRBV10-1 TRBD1 many TGCGCCAGCAGTGAATACAGGGGGCGCGGTGGCTACACCTTC CASSEYRGRGGYTF
TRBJ1-1 TRBV20-1 TRBD1 - TGCAGTGCTAGGGAAAACAGGGGGCTAGTAAACACTGATGCTTTCTTT CSARENRGLVNTDAFF
TRBJ1-3 TRBV6-1 - many TGTGCCAGCAGTGAAAGGGGCACCACTGGAAACACCATATATTTT CASSERGTTGNTIYF
TRBJ2-7 TRBV7-6 TRBD2 many TGTGCCAGCAGCTCACGACTAGCGGGCTACGAGCAGTACTTC CASSSRLAGYEQYF
TRBJ1-1 TRBV20-1 - many TGCAGTGCCAAAGGGGCCTGGAACACTGAAGCTTTCTTT CSAKGAWNTEAFF
TRBJ1-2 TRBV20-1 - many TGCAGTGCTAGTTCCTCCCCCTATGGCTACACCTTC CSASSSPYGYTF
TRBJ1-2 TRBV4-1 - many TGCGCCAGCAGCCAGCCAACAGGCTATGGCTACACCTTC CASSQPTGYGYTF
TRBJ1-2 TRBV11-2 - few TGTGCCAGCAACTTCCTTAGGGGAAGTGGGGGAGGAGACTACACCTTC CASNFLRGSGGGDYTF